This is a list of T cell receptor beta chains from one sample in a study of vaccination and CD4 T cells after COVID-19. Their specific antigens are unknown. MiXCR was run by TCRdb on the PCR reads, yielding one entry per CDR3 protein. Of about 21,000 distinct CDR3 sequences in the sample, around 33% were seen once. This specimen consisted of CD4+ T cells from blood, cultured in vitro, obtained about 7 months after SARS-CoV-2 vaccination. These receptors came from a human donor who had recovered from COVID-19. The CDR3 runs from the conserved cysteine through the conserved F or W. D genes are given only for firm matches. Size tells how often a clone was seen (once, few, many) or the class of an expanded clone, and some rows leave it out.

j_call	d_call	v_call	clone_size	cdr3_aa	cdr3_nt
TRBJ1-5	.	TRBV6-1	few	CASSALMGGQPQHF	TGTGCCAGCAGTGCCCTCATGGGGGGTCAGCCCCAGCATTTT
TRBJ2-1	TRBD2	TRBV24-1	few	CATSDPPGLADTYNEQFF	TGTGCCACCAGTGATCCTCCGGGACTAGCGGATACCTACAATGAGCAGTTCTTC
TRBJ2-7	.	TRBV7-8	few	CASSLVPPRQAHYEQYF	TGTGCCAGCAGCTTAGTGCCCCCCAGGCAGGCCCACTACGAGCAGTACTTC
TRBJ1-2	.	TRBV18	.	CASSPETVRGYTF	TGTGCCAGCTCACCGGAGACAGTACGTGGCTACACCTTC
TRBJ1-2	.	TRBV28	few	CASLNQGTNYGYTF	TGTGCCAGCCTTAACCAAGGGACGAACTATGGCTACACCTTC
TRBJ2-1	TRBD1	TRBV23-1	.	CASSRLVGTDYNEQFF	TGCGCCAGCAGTCGCCTTGTGGGGACAGACTACAATGAGCAGTTCTTC
TRBJ2-1	TRBD1	TRBV19	once	CASSISGDSNYNGQFF	TGTGCCAGTAGTATTTCTGGGGACAGCAACTACAATGGGCAGTTCTTC
TRBJ1-1	.	TRBV29-1	.	CSVEALKEQGAEAFF	TGCAGCGTTGAAGCCCTTAAGGAGCAGGGCGCTGAAGCTTTCTTT
TRBJ2-1	TRBD1	TRBV28	.	CASSSGQGRKVRYNEQFF	TGTGCCAGCAGTTCCGGACAGGGACGGAAAGTGAGATACAATGAGCAGTTCTTC
TRBJ1-1	TRBD1	TRBV7-9	few	CASSLTTGTAEAFF	TGTGCCAGCAGCCTTACAACCGGGACAGCTGAAGCTTTCTTT
TRBJ2-3	TRBD2	TRBV27	.	CASSSPRGAGGRSTDTQYF	TGTGCCAGCAGTTCGCCCCGGGGGGCGGGAGGGCGAAGCACAGATACGCAGTATTTT
TRBJ2-3	TRBD1	TRBV25-1	few	CASSARGTGGSDTQYF	TGTGCCAGCAGTGCACGTGGGACAGGGGGCTCGGATACGCAGTATTTT
TRBJ1-5	.	TRBV21-1	few	CAGGGASIEPQHF	TGTGCCGGGGGCGGGGCCTCGATTGAGCCCCAGCATTTT
TRBJ2-1	TRBD2	TRBV7-2	.	CASSPSVSGANEQFF	TGTGCCAGCAGCCCCAGTGTTAGCGGGGCCAATGAGCAGTTCTTC
TRBJ2-3	.	TRBV4-1	.	CASSQGSGTATQYF	TGCGCCAGCAGCCAAGGGTCGGGCACAGCTACGCAGTATTTT
TRBJ2-5	TRBD2	TRBV12-3/TRBV12-4	.	CASSFGTSGLGETQYF	TGTGCCAGCAGTTTCGGGACTAGCGGTCTCGGGGAGACCCAGTACTTC
TRBJ2-5	.	TRBV6-1	.	CASRMGGQGETQYF	TGTGCCAGCAGAATGGGGGGGCAGGGGGAGACCCAGTACTTC
TRBJ2-1	.	TRBV15	.	CATSNRDRNSNEQFF	TGTGCCACCAGCAACCGGGACCGAAACTCCAATGAGCAGTTCTTC
TRBJ2-1	.	TRBV24-1	.	CATSDSYEQFF	TGTGCCACCAGTGATTCGTATGAGCAGTTCTTC
TRBJ2-1	.	TRBV15	.	CATSRDLGADEQFF	TGTGCCACCAGCAGAGATCTCGGGGCTGATGAGCAGTTCTTC